This T cell receptor beta chain was sequenced during a study of PD-L1 blockade in urothelial cancer (TCRdb year 2017). Concerning the study at large: Every patient began therapy in 2014 and was given atezolizumab 1,200 mg intravenously every 3 weeks. About nine tenths of the roughly 29 patients were identified as males with urothelial cancer of bladder origin, and a prior smoking history was reported by 18 of 29 patients. An ECOG performance status of 0 or 1 was recorded for the patients, and 0 to 3 prior chemotherapy regimens had been received by the patients. Blood samples were analyzed at two time points: 3 weeks after treatment start (second dose) and 6 weeks after treatment start. A median of around 150,000 T cells and 83,000 or so unique TCRs was obtained from blood samples, and a median clonality of roughly 0.074 was observed. The study, an exploratory multi-omic analysis, examined somatic, immune and clinical correlates of response to PD-L1 blockade with atezolizumab in urothelial cancer. Pretreatment tumor samples and matched peripheral blood, collected serially before and after atezolizumab treatment, underwent TCR sequencing. Durable clinical benefit meant progression-free survival longer than 6 months, and TCR features were also tested against progression-free and overall survival. In the same patients, whole exome sequencing and RNA sequencing of pretreatment tumors were performed in addition to TCR sequencing. Nine patients reached durable clinical benefit, while some 19 patients did not. Pretreatment blood TCR-seq was available for about 27 patients, at least one posttreatment blood collection was obtained for around 25 patients, and tumor TCR-seq was available for around 25 patients. The research as a whole found: At 3 weeks after the start of treatment, tumor-associated TCR clones in peripheral blood had expanded more in patients with durable benefit (n ≈ 20, p = 0.022). A pretreatment peripheral blood TCR clonality below the median was linked to improved progression-free and overall survival. Because the sample size was small (n ≈ 29) and many of the analyses were exploratory, the results are meant to be hypothesis-generating.

The time point label corresponds to: pretreatment peripheral blood. A total of under 35 patients with locally advanced or metastatic urothelial carcinoma, treated at Memorial Sloan Kettering on a trial protocol, made up the cohort. Peripheral blood mononuclear cells were collected pretreatment and during treatment, with between 1 and 8 total time points per patient. The Qiagen DNeasy Blood extraction kit was used to purify genomic DNA from total PBMCs and tumor samples. Collected pretreatment and during treatment, PBMCs were isolated and stored as previously described. On this clone itself: Its cognate antigen has yet to be identified. No base quality values were provided; no much bigger clone lies one nucleotide off.

The CDR3 has 17 amino acids, counting the end cysteine and phenylalanine. CDR3 DNA is the only sequence kept; it has 51 bases, read in frame from the first base. From V the trimming removes 0 bases and from J it removes 3 bases, while the gene matches leave 7 bases of the junction unaccounted for. Per the germline V gene, LGHNA is the CDR1 and YNFKEQ is the CDR2. Each PCR received spiked-in synthetic TCR analog templates so that absolute template abundance could be estimated from read counts. The immunoSEQ assay used bias-controlled V and J gene primers to amplify TCRbeta CDR3 regions from genomic DNA. Rearranged TCRbeta segments were sequenced at approximately 20X coverage. The published analysis was carried out like this. Sequencing errors were corrected by clustering, and CDR3s were annotated against IMGT so that V, D and J genes could be assigned. Downstream analyses used only productive TCRbeta rearrangements and left out out-of-frame or stop-codon sequences. To compute clonality, Shannon entropy was normalized by the log of the number of unique productive sequences and then subtracted from one. Fisher's exact test with Benjamini-Hochberg correction, at a threshold of adjusted p below 0.01, was used to find clones that differed between time points or between blood and tumor. This immuneACCESS table, as held by TCRdb, lists in-frame sequences with V and J called but not all clones. Of the missing ones, under half trace to an unresolved V gene in checked studies; the others have no known cause. V and J calls and clone size are copied from that table; D and trimming were computed from the DNA. The sample table contains some 100,000 clones; only one count was recorded for roughly 90% of them. The leading ten clones occupy roughly 0.88% of the sample.

The receptor was isolated from a woman older than 75 with urothelial cancer. The sequence joins TRBV4-2 to TRBJ2-3, with 9 bases matching TRBD2. The sequencing used PBMCs, collected around atezolizumab (anti-PD-L1) treatment. The CDR3 protein sequence reads: CASSQERGLAATDTQYF. The nucleotide sequence is given as TGTGCCAGCAGCCAAGAACGGGGACTAGCAGCGACAGATACGCAGTATTTT.